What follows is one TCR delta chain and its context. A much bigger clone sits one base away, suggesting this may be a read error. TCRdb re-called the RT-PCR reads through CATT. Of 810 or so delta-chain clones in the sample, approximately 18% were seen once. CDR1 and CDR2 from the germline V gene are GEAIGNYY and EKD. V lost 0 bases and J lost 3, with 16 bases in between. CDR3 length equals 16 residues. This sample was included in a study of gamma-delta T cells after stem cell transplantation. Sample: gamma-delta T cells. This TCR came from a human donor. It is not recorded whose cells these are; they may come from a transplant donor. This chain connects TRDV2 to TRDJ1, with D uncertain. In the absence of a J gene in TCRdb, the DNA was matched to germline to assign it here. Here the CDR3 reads CACDTGQHTNADKLIF. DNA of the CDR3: TGTGCCTGTGACACCGGACAACACACCAACGCCGATAAACTCATCTTT.